This T cell receptor beta chain was recovered during a study of cytomegalovirus exposure and HLA in healthy donors. Germline CDR1 MGHRA, CDR2 YSYEKL. Trimming left V 4 bases short and J 6 bases short, with 27 bases between. The CDR3 totals 18 residues. Primers: 60 Vbeta forward and 13 Jbeta reverse. Repertoires were generated with immunoSEQ multiplex PCR, while TCRdb's copy carries only in-frame clones and drops some. The sample records 98,000 or so clones, about 76% being singletons. Sequences were obtained from PBMCs. The V call is TRBV4-1, the J call TRBJ1-1; weak D call: TRBD1 (6 bases). The clonotype comes from a human donor in good health. This CDR3 is CASSPRQHRQVGTAEAFF. DNA for the CDR3: TGCGCCAGCAGCCCCCGACAACACCGACAGGTAGGAACTGCTGAAGCTTTCTTT.